This is a list of T cell receptor beta chains from one sample in a study of blood T cell repertoires in COVID-19. Only in-frame clones appear in the TCRdb table, and some are missing; sequencing was by immunoSEQ multiplex PCR. The repertoire holds hundreds of thousands of clones, with roughly 87% as singletons. Sequencing input: PBMCs or T cells enriched from blood (not recorded which). The receptors originated from a woman aged 25 to 39 who had recovered from COVID-19. The CDR3 runs from the conserved cysteine through the conserved F or W. A D gene is named only where the DNA matches it firmly. Expanded clones are given a class, and other clones once, few, many or no size at all.

d_gene	abundance	j_gene	v_gene	CDR3nt	CDR3aa
TRBD2	.	TRBJ2-2	TRBV28	TGTGCCAGCGCACTCCTAGCGGGCACCGGGGAGCTGTTTTTT	CASALLAGTGELFF
.	.	TRBJ2-1	TRBV5-6	TGTGCCAGCATACTACCGTTAAGCTACAATGAGCAGTTCTTC	CASILPLSYNEQFF
.	.	TRBJ1-2	TRBV15	TGTGCCACCAGCAGAGATCTACAGGGAACTAACTATGGCTACACCTTC	CATSRDLQGTNYGYTF
TRBD1	once	TRBJ2-5	TRBV6-5	TGTGCCAGCAGGCCGACGGGACAGGGGGGGACCCAGTACTTC	CASRPTGQGGTQYF
.	.	TRBJ1-3	TRBV6-5	TGTGCCAGCAGTTACAAGGGCAGGGCGCCTGGAAACACCATATATTTT	CASSYKGRAPGNTIYF
TRBD1	.	TRBJ1-5	TRBV7-2	TGTGCCAGCAGCCTCAGACAGGGTAGTCAGCCCCAGCATTTT	CASSLRQGSQPQHF
TRBD1	.	TRBJ2-2	TRBV5-1	TGCGCCAGCAGCTTGGCCCCGGGACAGGGACGAACCGGGGAGCTGTTTTTT	CASSLAPGQGRTGELFF
TRBD2	.	TRBJ2-1	TRBV27	TGTGCCAGCAACACCGGACCTGGGACTAGCGCCCCAATATGGTTCTTC	CASNTGPGTSAPIWFF
.	.	TRBJ2-1	TRBV5-1	TGCGCCAGCAGCTCCGGCGGGTCCTACAATGAGCAGTTCTTC	CASSSGGSYNEQFF
.	.	TRBJ1-6	TRBV18	TGTGCCAGCTCACCCCGGGGGGGACGTGATAATTCACCCCTCCACTTT	CASSPRGGRDNSPLHF
TRBD2	.	TRBJ2-3	TRBV7-2	TGTGCCAGCAGCATAGCGGGGGCCAGCACAGATACGCAGTATTTT	CASSIAGASTDTQYF
.	.	TRBJ1-4	TRBV18	TGTGCCAGCTCGGGAGTTACTAATGAAAAACTGTTTTTT	CASSGVTNEKLFF
TRBD2	.	TRBJ2-5	TRBV24-1	TGTGCCACCAGTGACGAGCGGGGGGAGGGTGGAGAGACCCAGTACTTC	CATSDERGEGGETQYF
TRBD2	.	TRBJ2-2	TRBV5-1	TGCGCCAGCAGCTTGGCAATGTTCGGTCGGGGGGTCAGCGCCGGGGAGCTGTTTTTT	CASSLAMFGRGVSAGELFF
.	.	TRBJ1-2	TRBV5-1	TGCGCCAGCAGCTTGGTGGCTGGAGAAGGCTACACCTTC	CASSLVAGEGYTF
.	once	TRBJ1-2	TRBV7-2	TGTGCCAGCAGCTTAACCACATGGGCCACGGCTAACTATGGCTACACCTTC	CASSLTTWATANYGYTF
TRBD1	.	TRBJ1-1	TRBV18	TGTGCCAGCTCACCGACAGGGACCACTGAAGCTTTCTTT	CASSPTGTTEAFF
.	once	TRBJ1-2	TRBV6-5	TGTGCCAGCAGGGAGGGAAATTGGGGCTACACCTTC	CASREGNWGYTF
TRBD2	.	TRBJ2-1	TRBV7-7	TGTGCCAGCAGCCCCCTAGCGGGGGCCGGGAATGAGCAGTTCTTC	CASSPLAGAGNEQFF
TRBD2	.	TRBJ2-7	TRBV6-5	TGTGCCAGCAGTTACGCCGGACTAGCGGGGGGGCTAGAGCAGTACTTC	CASSYAGLAGGLEQYF
.	.	TRBJ2-2	TRBV10-3	TGTGCCATCAGTGAGGGCAGGCGGAACACCGGGGAGCTGTTTTTT	CAISEGRRNTGELFF
.	.	TRBJ2-4	TRBV7-2	TGTGCCAGCAGCTTCGACCTAGCGGCCAAAAACATTCAGTACTTC	CASSFDLAAKNIQYF
.	.	TRBJ2-7	TRBV11-2	TGTGCCAGCAGTCTGGGCGACAGCAGCTCCTACGAGCAGTACTTC	CASSLGDSSSYEQYF
TRBD1	few	TRBJ1-6	TRBV11-2	TGTGCCAGCAGCTTCAACAGGGGAGGCTCACCCCTCCACTTT	CASSFNRGGSPLHF